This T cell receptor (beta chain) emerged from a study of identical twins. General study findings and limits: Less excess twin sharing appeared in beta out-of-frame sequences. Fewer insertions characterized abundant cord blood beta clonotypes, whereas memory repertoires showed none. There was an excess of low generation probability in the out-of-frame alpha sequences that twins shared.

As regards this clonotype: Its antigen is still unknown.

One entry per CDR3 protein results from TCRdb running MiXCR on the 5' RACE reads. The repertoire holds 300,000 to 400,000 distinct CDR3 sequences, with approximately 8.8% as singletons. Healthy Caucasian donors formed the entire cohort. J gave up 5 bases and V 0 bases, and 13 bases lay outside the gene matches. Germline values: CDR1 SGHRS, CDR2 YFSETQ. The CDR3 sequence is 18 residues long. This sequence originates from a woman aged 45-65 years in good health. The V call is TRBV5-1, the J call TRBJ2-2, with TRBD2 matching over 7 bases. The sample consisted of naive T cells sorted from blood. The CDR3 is CASSLGNPAGVWTGELFF. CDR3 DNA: TGCGCCAGCAGCTTGGGGAATCCGGCGGGAGTGTGGACCGGGGAGCTGTTTTTT.